The rows below give T cell receptor beta chains drawn from one sample of a study of shared clonotypes between healthy human individuals. Here immunoSEQ multiplex PCR was the method, and the copy in TCRdb shows in-frame clones only, minus some. This table has under 1,100,000 clones, about 80% appearing once. The specimen was memory CD4+ T cells from PBMCs. The source is a man aged 18-30 years in good health. Some clones in this sample may be carry-over from other donors' samples. Both conserved end residues are part of each CDR3. The D gene is left open where the match is weak. Only part of the rows carry a size: once, few, many, or a class if the clone is expanded.

J gene: TRBJ1-1
V gene: TRBV30
clone size: once
D gene: TRBD1
CDR3 protein: CAWTGGGGTEAFF
CDR3 DNA: TGTGCCTGGACAGGGGGAGGCGGCACTGAAGCTTTCTTT

J gene: TRBJ1-4
V gene: TRBV11-2
clone size: NA
D gene: NA
CDR3 protein: CASSLATDNEKLFF
CDR3 DNA: TGTGCCAGCAGCTTAGCCACAGATAATGAAAAACTGTTTTTT

J gene: TRBJ1-1
V gene: TRBV28
clone size: NA
D gene: NA
CDR3 protein: CASSSIGPNTEAFF
CDR3 DNA: TGTGCCAGCAGTTCCATAGGGCCGAACACTGAAGCTTTCTTT

J gene: TRBJ1-1
V gene: TRBV9
clone size: NA
D gene: TRBD1
CDR3 protein: CASSIRTGSEAFF
CDR3 DNA: TGTGCCAGCAGCATACGGACAGGGAGTGAAGCTTTCTTT

J gene: TRBJ2-7
V gene: TRBV7-9
clone size: few
D gene: NA
CDR3 protein: CASSFWRGSYEQYF
CDR3 DNA: TGTGCCAGCAGCTTTTGGCGCGGCTCCTACGAGCAGTACTTC

J gene: TRBJ2-3
V gene: TRBV7-3
clone size: NA
D gene: TRBD1
CDR3 protein: CASSQDRAGDTQYF
CDR3 DNA: TGTGCCAGCAGCCAAGACAGGGCGGGAGATACGCAGTATTTT

J gene: TRBJ1-4
V gene: TRBV4-3
clone size: NA
D gene: NA
CDR3 protein: CASSQGGGNEKLFF
CDR3 DNA: TGCGCCAGCAGCCAAGGGGGAGGAAATGAAAAACTGTTTTTT

J gene: TRBJ2-2
V gene: TRBV7-9
clone size: NA
D gene: NA
CDR3 protein: CASSLELGELFF
CDR3 DNA: TGTGCCAGCAGCTTAGAGCTGGGGGAGCTGTTTTTT

J gene: TRBJ2-7
V gene: TRBV7-2
clone size: NA
D gene: TRBD2
CDR3 protein: CASTPGGRRTYEQYF
CDR3 DNA: TGTGCCAGCACCCCGGGAGGGAGGCGGACCTACGAGCAGTACTTC

J gene: TRBJ2-6
V gene: TRBV4-2
clone size: NA
D gene: NA
CDR3 protein: CASSSRARPVGANVLTF
CDR3 DNA: TGTGCCAGCAGCTCCCGGGCCCGACCGGTAGGGGCCAACGTCCTGACTTTC

J gene: TRBJ2-5
V gene: TRBV7-2
clone size: NA
D gene: NA
CDR3 protein: CASRFDPIIETQYF
CDR3 DNA: TGTGCCAGCAGATTTGACCCGATAATAGAGACCCAGTACTTC

J gene: TRBJ2-7
V gene: TRBV5-1
clone size: NA
D gene: NA
CDR3 protein: CASSFTGPSYEQYF
CDR3 DNA: TGCGCCAGCAGCTTTACAGGGCCATCCTACGAGCAGTACTTC

J gene: TRBJ1-5
V gene: TRBV6-1
clone size: NA
D gene: NA
CDR3 protein: CASSELGRGYQPQHF
CDR3 DNA: TGTGCCAGCAGTGAGTTGGGACGGGGTTATCAGCCCCAGCATTTT

J gene: TRBJ2-5
V gene: TRBV5-6
clone size: NA
D gene: NA
CDR3 protein: CASSFMRETQYF
CDR3 DNA: TGTGCCAGCAGCTTTATGCGAGAGACCCAGTACTTC

J gene: TRBJ2-7
V gene: TRBV19
clone size: NA
D gene: TRBD1
CDR3 protein: CASSFVSRGPYEQYF
CDR3 DNA: TGTGCCAGTAGTTTCGTATCAAGGGGGCCCTACGAGCAGTACTTC

J gene: TRBJ1-5
V gene: TRBV28
clone size: NA
D gene: TRBD1
CDR3 protein: CASSPTGVGNQPQHF
CDR3 DNA: TGTGCCAGCAGTCCCACAGGGGTTGGGAATCAGCCCCAGCATTTT

J gene: TRBJ1-1
V gene: TRBV27
clone size: NA
D gene: NA
CDR3 protein: CASGRVMNTEAFF
CDR3 DNA: TGTGCCAGCGGTAGGGTTATGAACACTGAAGCTTTCTTT

J gene: TRBJ2-5
V gene: TRBV5-6
clone size: NA
D gene: NA
CDR3 protein: CASSLAGGGWETQYF
CDR3 DNA: TGTGCCAGCAGCTTGGCCGGGGGAGGTTGGGAGACCCAGTACTTC

J gene: TRBJ1-1
V gene: TRBV5-3
clone size: NA
D gene: NA
CDR3 protein: CASSSGGVAFF
CDR3 DNA: TGTGCCAGCAGCTCTGGCGGGGTGGCTTTCTTT

J gene: TRBJ2-1
V gene: TRBV9
clone size: NA
D gene: NA
CDR3 protein: CASSSGLGGGNEQFF
CDR3 DNA: TGTGCCAGCAGCTCGGGGCTGGGAGGGGGCAATGAGCAGTTCTTC

J gene: TRBJ1-2
V gene: TRBV2
clone size: few
D gene: TRBD1
CDR3 protein: CASSPQGVVTRGYTF
CDR3 DNA: TGTGCCAGCAGCCCTCAGGGGGTGGTCACGCGTGGCTACACCTTC

J gene: TRBJ2-7
V gene: TRBV2
clone size: NA
D gene: TRBD1
CDR3 protein: CASSRQGPWLPYEQYF
CDR3 DNA: TGTGCCAGCAGTCGACAGGGGCCTTGGTTACCCTACGAGCAGTACTTC

J gene: TRBJ2-1
V gene: TRBV28
clone size: NA
D gene: TRBD2
CDR3 protein: CASSLVSGSGTYNEQFF
CDR3 DNA: TGTGCCAGCAGTTTAGTTAGCGGGAGCGGCACCTACAATGAGCAGTTCTTC

J gene: TRBJ1-2
V gene: TRBV28
clone size: NA
D gene: TRBD1
CDR3 protein: CASSLEGQGYGYTF
CDR3 DNA: TGTGCCAGCAGTTTAGAAGGACAGGGCTATGGCTACACCTTC

J gene: TRBJ2-5
V gene: TRBV4-3
clone size: NA
D gene: TRBD2
CDR3 protein: CASSRRTSGQGETQYF
CDR3 DNA: TGCGCCAGCAGCCGACGGACTAGCGGCCAGGGGGAGACCCAGTACTTC

J gene: TRBJ1-1
V gene: TRBV28
clone size: NA
D gene: NA
CDR3 protein: CASSGGTRDTEAFF
CDR3 DNA: TGTGCCAGCAGCGGGGGAACCCGGGACACTGAAGCTTTCTTT

J gene: TRBJ1-2
V gene: TRBV28
clone size: NA
D gene: TRBD1
CDR3 protein: CASSPTGGLGDYGYTF
CDR3 DNA: TGTGCCAGCAGCCCTACAGGGGGCTTAGGAGACTATGGCTACACCTTC

J gene: TRBJ2-2
V gene: TRBV5-1
clone size: few
D gene: NA
CDR3 protein: CASSLEGAGELFF
CDR3 DNA: TGCGCCAGCAGCTTGGAAGGGGCCGGGGAGCTGTTTTTT

J gene: TRBJ1-3
V gene: TRBV4-1
clone size: NA
D gene: TRBD1
CDR3 protein: CASSQVDRAGNTIYF
CDR3 DNA: TGCGCCAGCAGCCAAGTGGACAGGGCTGGAAACACCATATATTTT

J gene: TRBJ1-1
V gene: TRBV7-9
clone size: NA
D gene: NA
CDR3 protein: CASSFTGKAFF
CDR3 DNA: TGTGCCAGCAGCTTTACAGGGAAAGCTTTCTTT

J gene: TRBJ2-7
V gene: TRBV11-2
clone size: NA
D gene: NA
CDR3 protein: CASSLVDRRTGEQYF
CDR3 DNA: TGTGCCAGCAGCTTAGTGGACCGCCGAACGGGGGAGCAGTACTTC

J gene: TRBJ2-5
V gene: TRBV5-1
clone size: NA
D gene: NA
CDR3 protein: CASSFSFETQYF
CDR3 DNA: TGCGCCAGCAGCTTTTCGTTCGAGACCCAGTACTTC

J gene: TRBJ2-6
V gene: TRBV11-1
clone size: NA
D gene: NA
CDR3 protein: CASSFSGANVLTF
CDR3 DNA: TGTGCCAGCAGCTTTTCCGGGGCCAACGTCCTGACTTTC

J gene: TRBJ2-7
V gene: TRBV7-2
clone size: many
D gene: TRBD1
CDR3 protein: CASSLSGQTYEQYF
CDR3 DNA: TGTGCCAGCAGCCTATCGGGACAGACCTACGAGCAGTACTTC

J gene: TRBJ2-3
V gene: TRBV7-8
clone size: NA
D gene: TRBD2
CDR3 protein: CASSLAASGRTDTQYF
CDR3 DNA: TGTGCCAGCAGCTTAGCGGCTAGCGGGAGAACAGATACGCAGTATTTT

J gene: TRBJ1-3
V gene: TRBV5-4
clone size: NA
D gene: TRBD1
CDR3 protein: CASSLGQGDGNTIYF
CDR3 DNA: TGTGCCAGCAGCTTGGGTCAGGGGGATGGAAACACCATATATTTT

J gene: TRBJ2-5
V gene: TRBV11-2
clone size: few
D gene: NA
CDR3 protein: CASSLMETQYF
CDR3 DNA: TGTGCCAGCAGCTTAATGGAGACCCAGTACTTC

J gene: TRBJ2-1
V gene: TRBV2
clone size: NA
D gene: NA
CDR3 protein: CASSGLNSNEQFF
CDR3 DNA: TGTGCCAGCAGTGGGTTAAACTCCAATGAGCAGTTCTTC

J gene: TRBJ1-3
V gene: TRBV5-1
clone size: NA
D gene: TRBD1
CDR3 protein: CASSLQGTRSGNTIYF
CDR3 DNA: TGCGCCAGCAGCTTACAGGGGACCCGCTCTGGAAACACCATATATTTT

J gene: TRBJ2-7
V gene: TRBV5-1
clone size: NA
D gene: TRBD2
CDR3 protein: CASRRSGDSAEQYF
CDR3 DNA: TGCGCCAGCAGACGAAGCGGGGATTCCGCCGAGCAGTACTTC

J gene: TRBJ1-5
V gene: TRBV29-1
clone size: once
D gene: NA
CDR3 protein: CSNADGRGLNQPQHF
CDR3 DNA: TGCAGCAACGCCGACGGCAGGGGCTTAAATCAGCCCCAGCATTTT

J gene: TRBJ2-7
V gene: TRBV27
clone size: once
D gene: TRBD1
CDR3 protein: CASSSSRGRSTYEQYF
CDR3 DNA: TGTGCCAGCAGTTCCTCCAGGGGGCGATCTACCTACGAGCAGTACTTC

J gene: TRBJ2-7
V gene: TRBV5-1
clone size: NA
D gene: NA
CDR3 protein: CASSPWFEGYEQYF
CDR3 DNA: TGCGCCAGCAGCCCGTGGTTCGAGGGCTACGAGCAGTACTTC

J gene: TRBJ1-2
V gene: TRBV11-3
clone size: NA
D gene: TRBD1
CDR3 protein: CASSMTGGINYGYTF
CDR3 DNA: TGTGCCAGCAGCATGACAGGGGGAATTAACTATGGCTACACCTTC

J gene: TRBJ2-1
V gene: TRBV10-3
clone size: once
D gene: NA
CDR3 protein: CAISESRYAANEQFF
CDR3 DNA: TGTGCCATCAGTGAGTCGAGATACGCGGCCAATGAGCAGTTCTTC

J gene: TRBJ2-5
V gene: TRBV29-1
clone size: many
D gene: TRBD1
CDR3 protein: CSVLQGARETQYF
CDR3 DNA: TGCAGCGTTTTACAGGGGGCGCGGGAGACCCAGTACTTC